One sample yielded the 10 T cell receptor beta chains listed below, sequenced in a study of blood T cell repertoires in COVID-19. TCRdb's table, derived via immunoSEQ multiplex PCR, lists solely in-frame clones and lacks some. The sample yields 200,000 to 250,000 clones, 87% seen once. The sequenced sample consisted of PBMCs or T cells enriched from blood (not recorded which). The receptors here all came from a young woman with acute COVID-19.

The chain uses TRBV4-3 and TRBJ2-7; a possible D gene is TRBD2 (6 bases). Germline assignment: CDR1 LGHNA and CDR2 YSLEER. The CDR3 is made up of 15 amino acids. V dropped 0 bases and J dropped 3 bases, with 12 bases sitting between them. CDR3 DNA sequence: TGCGCCAGCAGCCAAGAGGCACTAGCTATCTACGAGCAGTACTTC. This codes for CASSQEALAIYEQYF.

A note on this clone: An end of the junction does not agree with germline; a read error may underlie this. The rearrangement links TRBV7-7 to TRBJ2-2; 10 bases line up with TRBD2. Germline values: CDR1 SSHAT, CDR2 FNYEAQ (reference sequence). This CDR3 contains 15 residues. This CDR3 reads CASSLLAGGHGELFF. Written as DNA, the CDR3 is TGTGCTAGCAGCTTGTTAGCGGGGGGCCACGGGGAGCTGTTTTTT.

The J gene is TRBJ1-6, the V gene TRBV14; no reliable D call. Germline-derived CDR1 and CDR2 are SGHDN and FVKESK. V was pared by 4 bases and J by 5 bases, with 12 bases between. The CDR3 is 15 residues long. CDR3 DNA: TGTGCCAGCAGCCGACCGGGAACCGATAATTCACCCCTCCACTTT. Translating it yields CASSRPGTDNSPLHF.

In DNA, the CDR3 is TGTGCCATCGGGACAGGGGGCGCAACTAATGAAAAACTGTTTTTT. Protein product: CAIGTGGATNEKLFF. The J gene is TRBJ1-4, the V gene TRBV10-3, with 12 bases matching TRBD1. Trimming removed 8 bases from V and 0 bases from J; junction bases left unmatched: 1. CDR3 length: 15 amino acids. Germline loops: CDR1 ENHRY, CDR2 SYGVKD.

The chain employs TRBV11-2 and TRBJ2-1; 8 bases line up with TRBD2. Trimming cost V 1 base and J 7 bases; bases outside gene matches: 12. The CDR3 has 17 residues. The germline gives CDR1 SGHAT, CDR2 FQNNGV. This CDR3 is CASSLVWASGFGNEQFF. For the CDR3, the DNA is TGTGCCAGCAGCTTAGTTTGGGCTAGCGGGTTTGGGAATGAGCAGTTCTTC.

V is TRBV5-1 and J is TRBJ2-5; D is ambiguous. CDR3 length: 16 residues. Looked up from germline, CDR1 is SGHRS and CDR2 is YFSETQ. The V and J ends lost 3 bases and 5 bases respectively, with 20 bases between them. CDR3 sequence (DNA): TGCGCCAGCAGCTCCGGAGACTCCCGCCCGGGTGAGACCCAGTACTTC. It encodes CASSSGDSRPGETQYF.

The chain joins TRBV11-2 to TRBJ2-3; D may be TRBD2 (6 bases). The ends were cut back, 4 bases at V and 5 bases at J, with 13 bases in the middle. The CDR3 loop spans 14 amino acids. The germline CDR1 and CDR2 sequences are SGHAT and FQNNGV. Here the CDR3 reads CASSSGVSGDTQYF. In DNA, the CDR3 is TGTGCCAGCAGCTCGGGGGTCTCAGGAGATACGCAGTATTTT.

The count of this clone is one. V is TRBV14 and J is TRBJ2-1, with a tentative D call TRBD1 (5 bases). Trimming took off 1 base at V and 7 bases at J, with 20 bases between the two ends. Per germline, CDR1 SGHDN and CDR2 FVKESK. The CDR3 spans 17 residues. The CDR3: CASSQVEWGRSWNEQFF. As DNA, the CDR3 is TGTGCCAGCAGCCAAGTAGAGTGGGGCAGGTCTTGGAATGAGCAGTTCTTC.

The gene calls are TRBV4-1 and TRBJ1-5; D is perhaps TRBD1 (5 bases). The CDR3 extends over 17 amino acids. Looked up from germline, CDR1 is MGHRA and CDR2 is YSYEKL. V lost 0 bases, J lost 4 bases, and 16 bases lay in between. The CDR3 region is CASSQDGQGLPNQPQHF. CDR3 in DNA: TGCGCCAGCAGCCAAGACGGCCAGGGCCTTCCTAATCAGCCCCAGCATTTT.

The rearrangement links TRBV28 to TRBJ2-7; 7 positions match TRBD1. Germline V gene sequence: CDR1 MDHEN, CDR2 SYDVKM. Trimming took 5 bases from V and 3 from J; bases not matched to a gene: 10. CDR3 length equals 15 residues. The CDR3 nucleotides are TGTGCCAGCAGTATGCCGGGACAGAGAAACTACGAGCAGTACTTC. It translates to CASSMPGQRNYEQYF.